A single sample gave rise to the 30 T cell receptor beta chains below, sequenced in a study of vaccination effects on CD4 cells after COVID-19. These receptors have no identified antigens. Sequencing was performed with immunoSEQ multiplex PCR; in TCRdb, only in-frame clones are kept and a portion is missing. The sample records about 54,000 clones, over 75% being singletons. Peptide-pool stimulation followed by sequencing identified expanded antigen-specific CD4+ clonotypes in the ViraFEST assay. Cells that had been cultured for approximately ten days were the source of isolated CD4+ T cells. Sequencing was performed on CD4+ T cells from PBMCs cultured with HCoV-229E spike peptides, taken before COVID-19 vaccination. Every receptor here comes from a human donor who received a COVID-19 vaccine.

The chain recombines TRBV6-6 with TRBJ2-1; 10 bases agree with TRBD2. Per germline, CDR1 MNHNY and CDR2 SVGAGI (reference sequence). Trimming at V came to 5 bases and at J to 10 bases, leaving 14 bases not matched to a gene. This CDR3 has 16 residues. The chain's CDR3 is CASSSHRLAGVREQFF. The CDR3 DNA is TGTGCCAGCAGTAGCCACCGCCTAGCGGGGGTCAGGGAGCAGTTCTTC.

This CDR3 is CATRDRSSGELFF. CDR3 coding DNA: TGTGCCACCCGGGACAGGTCGTCCGGGGAGCTGTTTTTT. This chain uses TRBV6-6 with TRBJ2-2; 8 bases align to TRBD1. CDR1 is MNHNY, CDR2 SVGAGI, per germline (reference sequence). Losses at the gene ends were 10 bases for V and 6 bases for J; bases not matched to a gene: 7. The CDR3 contains 13 residues.

The chain joins TRBV11-1 to TRBJ2-7; D call uncertain. With 1 base removed from V and 3 bases from J, the gap between germline ends came to 13 bases. The germline V gene has CDR1 SGHAT and CDR2 FQDESV (reference sequence). The CDR3 consists of 15 residues. CDR3 bases: TGTGCCAGCAGCTTAGGTTGGGGAATGAGCTACGAGCAGTACGTC. Residues: CASSLGWGMSYEQYV.

V usage is TRBV6-1 and J usage is TRBJ2-5; D is possibly TRBD2 (5 bases). Trimming took off 3 bases at V and 5 bases at J, with 7 bases between the two ends. CDR3 length: 12 amino acids. CDR1 and CDR2 from the germline V gene are MNHNS and SASEGT. CDR3 sequence (DNA): TGTGCCAGCAGTGACCCGGGGGAGACCCAGTACTTC. Translated, it gives CASSDPGETQYF.

The V call is TRBV7-2, the J call TRBJ2-5; tentatively, D is TRBD1 (5 bases). V lost 2 bases and J 5 bases, leaving 18 bases between the germline ends. Germline-derived CDR1 and CDR2 are SGHTA and FQGNSA. The CDR3 covers 16 residues. CDR3 coding DNA: TGTGCCAGCAGCTTAAAGGTATCGGCAGGGCGGGAGACCCAGTACTTC. This sequence encodes CASSLKVSAGRETQYF.

This clone was detected a few times. This chain links TRBV6-2 or TRBV6-3 with TRBJ2-7; 7 bases fit TRBD1. CDR1 and CDR2 from the germline V gene are MNHEY and SVGEGT. J was trimmed by 0 bases and V by 4 bases; bases with no gene match: 9. This CDR3 contains 16 residues. The CDR3 sequence is CASSSQGTAISYEQYV. Here the CDR3 DNA reads TGTGCCAGCAGTTCGCAGGGGACAGCAATCTCCTACGAGCAGTACGTC.

The sample holds a few counts of this clone. The chain has TRBV10-1 and TRBJ2-3; 12 nucleotides line up with TRBD2. CDR3 size: 15 residues. Germline V gene data show CDR1 as WNHNN and CDR2 as SYGVQD (reference sequence). J was trimmed by 3 bases and V by 5 bases; bases with no gene match: 3. CDR3 DNA sequence: TGCGCCAGCAGTCCGACTAGCGGGGGTACAGATACGCAGTATTTT. Protein: CASSPTSGGTDTQYF.

This clone was seen just once. V usage is TRBV4-1 and J usage is TRBJ2-5; 10 bases agree with TRBD1. J was trimmed by 3 bases and V by 5 bases; bases with no gene match: 6. Germline loops: CDR1 MGHRA, CDR2 YSYEKL. This CDR3 region has 15 residues. CDR3 bases: TGCGCCAGCAGCTGGGGGACAGGGGCTAAAGAGACCCAGTACTTC. This encodes CASSWGTGAKETQYF.

This clone showed up just a few times. The chain recombines TRBV3-1 (or the pseudogene TRBV3-2) with TRBJ2-1; 8 nucleotides align to TRBD1. CDR1 and CDR2 from the germline V gene are LGHDT and YNNKEL (reference sequence). The junction had 9 bases not matched to a gene; V was cut back by 0 bases and J by 8 bases. This CDR3 region has 16 residues. The CDR3 bases are TGTGCCAGCAGCCAAGATTTAGGACAGGGCCTCGATGAGCAGTTCTTC. Protein: CASSQDLGQGLDEQFF.

The chain uses TRBV19 and TRBJ2-7; D is perhaps TRBD1 or TRBD2 (5 bases each). This CDR3 has 16 residues. Trimming cost V 1 base and J 7 bases, with 20 bases left between them. The germline gives CDR1 LNHDA, CDR2 SQIVND (reference sequence). The CDR3 DNA reads TGTGCCAGTAGTATAGTTTGTAGGCAGGGAGCTTGGGAGCAGTACGTC. Translating gives CASSIVCRQGAWEQYV.

This clone was counted between two and nine times. The CDR3 nucleotides read TGTGCCAGCAGCGCGATAAGACAGGGGGATGAGCCCCAGCATTTT. It encodes CASSAIRQGDEPQHF. The chain uses TRBV9 and TRBJ1-5; 9 bases are a match to TRBD1. The trim removed 3 bases at V and 8 bases at J, leaving 9 bases unmatched. Germline-derived CDR1 and CDR2 are SGDLS and YYNGEE. This CDR3 has 15 amino acids.

This clone was counted only a few times. The chain joins TRBV2 to TRBJ2-5; TRBD2 matches 7 bases. The V gene's germline CDR1 is SNHLY and CDR2 FYNNEI. The junction had 7 bases not matched to a gene; V was cut back by 7 bases and J by 2 bases. There are 14 residues in the CDR3. CDR3 protein: CASTGTNRQETQYF. CDR3 DNA: TGTGCCAGCACCGGGACTAACCGACAAGAGACCCAGTACTTC.

This clone showed up just once. The chain employs TRBV18 and TRBJ2-1; TRBD2 might be the D (6 bases). The V end was cut by 0 bases, the J end by 3 bases, with 6 bases between. CDR1 and CDR2 from the germline V gene are KGHSH and LQKENI. This CDR3 has 14 residues. DNA for the CDR3: TGTGCCAGCTCACCACCCGGGGGCTACAATGAGCAGTTCTTC. Protein product: CASSPPGGYNEQFF. The entire variable domain, with the rest obtained from reference TRBV18 and TRBJ2-1, is as follows: NAGVMQNPRHLVRRRGQEARLRCSPMKGHSHVYWYRQLPEEGLKFMVYLQKENIIDESGMPKERFSAEFPKEGPSILRIQQVVRGDSAAYFCASSPPGGYNEQFFGPGTRLTVL.

The chain joins TRBV6-6 to TRBJ1-5; the D is unclear. Germline-derived CDR1 and CDR2 are MNHNY and SVGAGI (reference sequence). The CDR3 is 12 amino acids. V lost 4 bases and J 3 bases, leaving 4 bases between the germline ends. The CDR3 DNA reads as TGTGCCAGCAGTTTCCTCAATCAGCCCCAGCATTTT. It specifies CASSFLNQPQHF.

The gene calls are TRBV4-1 and TRBJ1-3; 7 nucleotides align to TRBD1. Germline V gene data show CDR1 as MGHRA and CDR2 as YSYEKL. V lost 5 bases and J lost 0; bases outside the gene matches: 10. The length of the CDR3 is 17 residues. In DNA form, the CDR3 reads TGCGCCAGCAGCAAAAGGACAGGAAGCTTCTCTGGAAACACCATATATTTT. Translating it yields CASSKRTGSFSGNTIYF.

The rearrangement joins TRBV14 to TRBJ1-1, with D unclear. Deletions cut 4 bases from V and 10 bases from J, with 16 bases between. The CDR3 covers 13 residues. CDR1 is SGHDN and CDR2 is FVKESK in the germline V gene. CDR3 in amino acids: CASSPGPLLGAFF. The CDR3 DNA sequence: TGTGCCAGCAGCCCAGGACCGTTACTTGGAGCTTTCTTT.

This clone was picked up a small number of times. The chain carries TRBV2 and TRBJ1-3; D is unclear. Germline V gene data show CDR1 as SNHLY and CDR2 as FYNNEI. V was clipped by 1 base and J by 0 bases, with 7 bases between them. CDR3 length: 15 residues. The CDR3 nucleotides are TGTGCCAGCAGTGAAGGACGGCGCTCTGGAAACACCATATATTTT. This sequence encodes CASSEGRRSGNTIYF.

CDR3 residues: CASSISGAGYGYTF. CDR3 DNA sequence: TGTGCCAGTAGTATATCGGGGGCTGGCTATGGCTACACCTTC. V gene TRBV19 combines with J gene TRBJ1-2; D may be TRBD1 (6 bases). V lost 2 bases, J lost 4 bases, and 11 bases lay in between. This CDR3 region has 14 residues. Germline loops: CDR1 LNHDA, CDR2 SQIVND (reference sequence).

The chain recombines TRBV1 with TRBJ2-7; the listed D gene, TRBD1, was not tested against the DNA. TRBV1 is tagged as a pseudogene. CDR3 size: 16 residues. Here the CDR3 DNA reads TGCACCAGTCCCACGGAGGGTGGACAGGGGGACTGTGGGCAGTACGTC. This codes for CTSPTEGGQGDCGQYV.

The chain recombines TRBV6-5 with TRBJ2-1; TRBD1 agrees at 7 bases. Germline loops: CDR1 MNHEY, CDR2 SVGAGI. This CDR3 spans 14 amino acids. With V trimmed by 8 bases and J by 2 bases, 6 bases remained unmatched. As DNA, the CDR3 is TGTGCCAGCGAGAGACAGGGTCCCTACAATGAGCAGTTCTTC. This gives the protein CASERQGPYNEQFF.

The chain links TRBV5-1 to TRBJ1-6, with D hard to call. CDR3 length: 15 residues. Per germline, CDR1 SGHRS and CDR2 YFSETQ. Trimming left V 0 bases short and J 8 bases short, with 12 bases between. The CDR3 coding sequence is TGCGCCAGCAGCTTGGGTTACGGCGGGGATTCACCCCTCCACTTT. As protein: CASSLGYGGDSPLHF.

The chain has TRBV19 and TRBJ1-2, with TRBD1 matching over 11 bases. This CDR3 spans 13 amino acids. The germline V gene encodes CDR1 LNHDA and CDR2 SQIVND (reference sequence). The V and J ends lost 6 bases and 7 bases, in that order; junction bases with no gene match: 4. CDR3 sequence reads: CASRGQGAGGYTF. The CDR3 DNA sequence: TGTGCCAGTAGAGGACAGGGGGCTGGTGGCTACACCTTC. The variable domain in full, completed from reference TRBV19 and TRBJ1-2, reads DGGITQSPKYLFRKEGQNVTLSCEQNLNHDAMYWYRQDPGQGLRLIYYSQIVNDFQKGDIAEGYSVSREKKESFPLTVTSAQKNPTAFYLCASRGQGAGGYTFGSGTRLTVV.

A few counts support this clone. In DNA form, the CDR3 reads TGCGCCAGCAGTGAGAGGACAGGGAAGAACACTGAAGCTTTCTTT. Residues: CASSERTGKNTEAFF. The chain employs TRBV10-1 and TRBJ1-1, with 8 bases lining up with TRBD1. This CDR3 is built from 15 residues. V shed 2 bases and J 1 base; nucleotides not matched to a gene: 3. Germline V gives CDR1 WNHNN, CDR2 SYGVQD (reference sequence).

V is TRBV6-5 and J is TRBJ1-6, with D possibly matching TRBD1 (5 bases). This CDR3 is built from 15 residues. The V end was cut by 0 bases, the J end by 9 bases, with 12 bases between. Germline V gene lookup returns CDR1 MNHEY and CDR2 SVGAGI. The CDR3 sequence is CASSYSGQGVSPLHF. The CDR3 DNA follows: TGTGCCAGCAGTTACTCGGGCCAGGGAGTTTCACCCCTCCACTTT.

This rearrangement joins TRBV19 to TRBJ2-3; D is uncertain. V gave up 1 base and J gave up 5 bases, with 16 bases separating them. The germline gives CDR1 LNHDA, CDR2 SQIVND (reference sequence). This CDR3 spans 16 amino acids. CDR3 residues: CASSIATVSTGDTQYF. CDR3 DNA sequence: TGTGCCAGTAGTATAGCCACGGTCTCAACCGGAGATACGCAGTATTTT.

The V gene is TRBV19, the J gene TRBJ2-3, with 9 bases identical to TRBD1. Germline V gives CDR1 LNHDA, CDR2 SQIVND (reference sequence). CDR3 length: 14 residues. V was pared by 4 bases and J by 7 bases, with 6 bases of the junction left unmatched. CDR3 DNA: TGTGCCAGTAGTAAGGGACAGGGTCTGAATACGCAGTATTTT. Its translation is CASSKGQGLNTQYF. The whole variable domain, filled in from reference TRBV19 and TRBJ2-3, reads DGGITQSPKYLFRKEGQNVTLSCEQNLNHDAMYWYRQDPGQGLRLIYYSQIVNDFQKGDIAEGYSVSREKKESFPLTVTSAQKNPTAFYLCASSKGQGLNTQYFGPGTRLTVL.

The rearrangement uses TRBV28 and TRBJ1-4; D not resolved. Germline CDR1 MDHEN, CDR2 SYDVKM. The V end lost 4 bases, the J end lost 8 bases, and 17 bases lay between the germline ends. The CDR3 totals 15 residues. The CDR3 DNA is TGTGCCAGCAGTTCCCAGGATGGACCCGGGGAAAAACTGTTTTTT. Its protein is CASSSQDGPGEKLFF.

A single count supports this clone. This rearrangement joins TRBV4-3 to TRBJ1-2; D is possibly TRBD1 (5 bases). The CDR3 runs to 16 residues. V was clipped by 0 bases and J by 0 bases, with 11 bases between them. Germline CDR1 LGHNA, CDR2 YSLEER. The CDR3 region is CASSQEMGRTNYGYTF. The CDR3 region has the DNA TGCGCCAGCAGCCAAGAAATGGGACGGACTAACTATGGCTACACCTTC.

This rearrangement joins TRBV29-1 to TRBJ2-3; D unresolved. The germline V gene encodes CDR1 SQVTM and CDR2 ANQGSEA. V was clipped by 4 bases and J by 12 bases, with 20 bases between them. This CDR3 has 13 residues. CDR3 in amino acids: CSVASGTLSLQYF. In DNA form, the CDR3 reads TGCAGCGTTGCTTCTGGCACACTCAGCCTTCAGTATTTT.

This clone came up a few times. The chain has TRBV7-2 and TRBJ1-1; D uncertain. The CDR3 contains 14 residues. The germline V gene has CDR1 SGHTA and CDR2 FQGNSA. V was clipped by 5 bases and J by 0 bases, with 10 bases between them. The CDR3: CASSLTGMNTEAFF. As DNA, the CDR3 is TGTGCCAGCAGCCTAACGGGGATGAACACTGAAGCTTTCTTT.